This entry lists 31 T cell receptor beta chains sequenced from one sample in a study of blood T cell repertoires in COVID-19. The data were produced by immunoSEQ multiplex PCR, yet TCRdb's version contains in-frame clones alone and is incomplete. Of about 280,000 clones in the sample, approximately 81% were seen once. The sequenced material came from PBMCs or T cells enriched from blood (not recorded which). These receptors all come from a woman aged 50 to 60 who had recovered from COVID-19.

On this clone itself: A read error may account for a junction end that differs from germline. The chain has TRBV28 and TRBJ2-1, with D possibly TRBD2 on 7 matching bases. The CDR3 runs to 15 residues. Germline CDR1 reads MDHEN; CDR2 reads SYDVKM. The DNA of the CDR3 is TGTGCCAGCGGTTTGGGGGGGGCTTCCTACAATGAGCAGTTCTTC. It yields the protein CASGLGGASYNEQFF.

J is TRBJ2-2 and V is TRBV18; 8 bases align to TRBD1. V lost 5 bases to trimming and J lost 7 bases; unmatched junction nucleotides: 6. Germline V gene sequence: CDR1 KGHSH, CDR2 LQKENI. CDR3 length: 14 residues. The CDR3 region has the DNA TGTGCCAGCTCAACAAAGACAGGGGACGGGGAGCTGTTTTTT. As protein: CASSTKTGDGELFF.

This clone was picked up one time. This sequence joins TRBV2 and TRBJ2-3, with 7 bases lining up with TRBD2. The CDR3 contains 15 residues. Germline values: CDR1 SNHLY, CDR2 FYNNEI. V gave up 4 bases and J gave up 0 bases; unmatched junction bases: 4. CDR3 in DNA: TGTGCCAGCAGTGGACTAGCCTCTAGCACAGATACGCAGTATTTT. Its protein is CASSGLASSTDTQYF.

The chain recombines TRBV29-1 with TRBJ1-2; TRBD1 is a possible D gene (5 bases). Germline loops: CDR1 SQVTM, CDR2 ANQGSEA. V lost 3 bases to trimming and J lost 2 bases, with 7 bases between them. This CDR3 spans 12 amino acids. CDR3 coding DNA: TGCAGCGTTGATCACAGGAACTATGGCTACACCTTC. It encodes CSVDHRNYGYTF.

The chain combines TRBV10-3 with TRBJ2-5; 11 bases are shared with TRBD2. Germline lookup yields CDR1 ENHRY and CDR2 SYGVKD. CDR3 length: 14 residues. V lost 8 bases, J lost 2 bases, and 4 bases stayed unmatched. This CDR3 is CAIGTSGDQETQYF. As DNA, the CDR3 is TGTGCCATCGGGACTAGCGGAGATCAAGAGACCCAGTACTTC.

Concerning this clone: Other nucleotide sequences in the sample specify the same CDR3. The V and J genes are TRBV5-1 and TRBJ1-3; D might be TRBD1 (5 bases). V was clipped by 2 bases and J by 4 bases, with 10 bases between them. This CDR3 has 14 residues. Germline-derived CDR1 and CDR2 are SGHRS and YFSETQ. CDR3 nucleotides: TGCGCCAGCAGCTTAGGGACTCCCGGAAACACCATATATTTT. This translates into CASSLGTPGNTIYF.

The CDR3 DNA is TGTGCCAGTGAGTGGGGGGGGACGGGCAATCAGCCCCAGCATTTT. Amino acids: CASEWGGTGNQPQHF. The V gene is TRBV2, the J gene TRBJ1-5; tentatively, D is TRBD1 (5 bases). CDR3 length: 15 residues. V was trimmed by 9 bases and J by 2 bases, leaving 17 bases between them. Per the germline V gene, CDR1 is SNHLY and CDR2 is FYNNEI.

The table lists this clone with many counts. This chain connects TRBV18 to TRBJ2-7, with no clear D. The V gene lost 2 bases and the J gene lost 8 bases, with 25 bases spanning the gap. Germline V CDR1 and CDR2: KGHSH, LQKENI. CDR3 size: 17 residues. The CDR3 coding sequence is TGTGCCAGCTCACCATTACGGAGTGATAATCCCTCTACGAAGCAGTACTTC. Its protein is CASSPLRSDNPSTKQYF.

V is TRBV19 and J is TRBJ2-7, with D perhaps TRBD2 (6 bases). Germline V CDR1 and CDR2: LNHDA, SQIVND (reference sequence). The CDR3 covers 16 residues. Between the trimmed V and J ends, which lost 2 bases and 3 bases, there was a span of 17 bases. CDR3 DNA: TGTGCCAGTAGTATAACGGGGGACCCTTCGTTCTACGAGCAGTACTTC. Protein product: CASSITGDPSFYEQYF.

The chain couples TRBV7-3 to TRBJ1-6; D might be TRBD1 (5 bases). This CDR3 is built from 17 residues. Trimming shortened V by 0 bases and J by 0 bases, and 9 bases separated the two germline ends. The V gene's germline CDR1 is SGHTA and CDR2 FQGTGA. This CDR3 reads CASSLTGTGSYNSPLHF. The CDR3 coding sequence is TGTGCCAGCAGCTTAACGGGAACAGGCTCCTATAATTCACCCCTCCACTTT.

V usage is TRBV15 and J usage is TRBJ1-1; perhaps TRBD1 as D (6 bases). Germline V CDR1 and CDR2: LNHNV, YYDKDF (reference sequence). Between the trimmed V and J ends, which lost 4 bases and 4 bases, there was a span of 13 bases. The CDR3 covers 14 residues. CDR3 sequence: CATSITSGVTEAFF. In DNA form, the CDR3 reads TGTGCCACCAGCATAACGTCAGGGGTCACTGAAGCTTTCTTT. Combining the CDR3 with reference TRBV15 and TRBJ1-1 gives the whole variable domain DAMVIQNPRYQVTQFGKPVTLSCSQTLNHNVMYWYQQKSSQAPKLLFHYYDKDFNNEADTPDNFQSRRPNTSFCFLDIRSPGLGDTAMYLCATSITSGVTEAFFGQGTRLTVV.

The chain combines TRBV9 with TRBJ2-1; 9 bases are shared with TRBD2. The junction had 9 bases not matched to a gene; V was cut back by 4 bases and J by 10 bases. The CDR3 runs to 14 residues. Germline V lookup: CDR1 SGDLS, CDR2 YYNGEE. For the CDR3, the DNA is TGTGCCAGCAGCACAAGGGGACTAGCTAGCGAGCAGTTCTTC. Its protein is CASSTRGLASEQFF. Filled out from reference TRBV9 and TRBJ2-1, the complete variable domain reads DSGVTQTPKHLITATGQRVTLRCSPRSGDLSVYWYQQSLDQGLQFLIQYYNGEERAKGNILERFSAQQFPDLHSELNLSSLELGDSALYFCASSTRGLASEQFFGPGTRLTVL.

The rearrangement links TRBV11-3 to TRBJ2-7, with 10 positions matching TRBD1. Germline V lookup: CDR1 SGHNT, CDR2 YENEEA. The CDR3 is made up of 16 amino acids. V lost 3 bases to trimming and J lost 6 bases; unmatched junction nucleotides: 11. The CDR3 DNA reads as TGTGCCAGCAGCTTTGAGGCCCCCGGGACAGGGGCCGAGCAGTACTTC. Translation gives CASSFEAPGTGAEQYF.

The rearrangement joins TRBV12-3 or TRBV12-4 to TRBJ1-5; no firm D call. V gave up 3 bases and J gave up 5 bases, with 8 bases separating them. The CDR3 sequence is 13 residues long. CDR3 residues: CASSLSGHQPQHF. CDR3 bases: TGTGCCAGCAGTTTGTCAGGCCATCAGCCCCAGCATTTT.

This clone was picked up one time. J is TRBJ1-5 and V is TRBV19; D uncertain. The CDR3 runs 13 residues. V lost 5 bases and J 4 bases, leaving 9 bases between the germline ends. Germline V lookup: CDR1 LNHDA, CDR2 SQIVND (reference sequence). CDR3 protein: CASSDSLNQPQHF. CDR3 DNA: TGTGCCAGTAGTGACTCGTTGAATCAGCCCCAGCATTTT.

The chain combines TRBV7-9 with TRBJ1-3, with D maybe TRBD1 (5 bases). Germline CDR1 SEHNR, CDR2 FQNEAQ (reference sequence). The CDR3 is 16 amino acids. V was shortened by 1 base and J by 1 base, with 11 bases between the two germline ends. The CDR3 region is CASSLGSGTSGNTIYF. The CDR3 DNA reads TGTGCCAGCAGCTTAGGATCCGGGACTTCTGGAAACACCATATATTTT.

The chain combines TRBV7-9 with TRBJ2-2; D ambiguous. This CDR3 is built from 15 residues. Germline assignment: CDR1 SEHNR and CDR2 FQNEAQ (reference sequence). V gave up 3 bases and J gave up 9 bases, with 17 bases separating them. CDR3 nucleotide sequence: TGTGCCAGCAGCTTCGATTCCTCGGGTCCCCGGGAGCTGTTTTTT. Translation gives CASSFDSSGPRELFF.

The chain carries TRBV28 and TRBJ1-2; 12 bases align to TRBD1. Trimming took 5 bases from V and 8 from J; bases not matched to a gene: 9. The CDR3 is 15 residues long. Germline-derived CDR1 and CDR2 are MDHEN and SYDVKM. The CDR3 DNA sequence: TGTGCCAGCAGTCTCGCGGGACAGGGGGCTAACGGCTACACCTTC. Encoded protein: CASSLAGQGANGYTF.

The chain couples TRBV30 to TRBJ1-5, with D possibly being TRBD1 (6 bases). Germline V gene lookup returns CDR1 GTSNPN and CDR2 SVGIG (reference sequence). V was clipped by 1 base and J by 5 bases, with 12 bases between them. This CDR3 region has 14 residues. Here the CDR3 reads CAWSGNRDDQPQHF. Here the CDR3 DNA reads TGTGCCTGGAGTGGGAACAGGGACGATCAGCCCCAGCATTTT.

The rearrangement links TRBV2 to TRBJ1-1; D gene unclear. Germline V gene sequence: CDR1 SNHLY, CDR2 FYNNEI. Trimming stripped 4 bases from V and 6 bases from J, with 9 bases between. The CDR3 is made up of 12 amino acids. Written as DNA, the CDR3 is TGTGCCAGCAGTGTCAATCCCCCTGAAGCTTTCTTT. Protein: CASSVNPPEAFF. Complete variable domain (other parts from reference TRBV2 and TRBJ1-1): EPEVTQTPSHQVTQMGQEVILRCVPISNHLYFYWYRQILGQKVEFLVSFYNNEISEKSEIFDDQFSVERPDGSNFTLKIRSTKLEDSAMYFCASSVNPPEAFFGQGTRLTVV.

V usage is TRBV28 and J usage is TRBJ1-1, with 7 bases aligning to TRBD1. Germline CDR1 reads MDHEN; CDR2 reads SYDVKM. The CDR3 is 16 residues long. The junction had 18 bases not matched to a gene; V was cut back by 3 bases and J by 11 bases. This chain's CDR3 is CASSFLLTGPHLQAFF. CDR3 nucleotides: TGTGCCAGCAGTTTCCTTCTGACAGGGCCTCACCTGCAGGCTTTCTTT.

This clone was detected a few times. The rearrangement links TRBV7-9 to TRBJ1-2, with D possibly TRBD1 on 5 matching bases. CDR1 is SEHNR, CDR2 FQNEAQ, per germline (reference sequence). The V and J ends lost 4 bases and 4 bases respectively, with 10 bases between them. The CDR3 sequence is 13 residues long. CDR3 bases: TGTGCCAGCAGCTCGGGAGGGACCTATGGCTACACCTTC. It encodes CASSSGGTYGYTF.

The chain couples TRBV2 to TRBJ1-3; tentatively, D is TRBD1 (5 bases). This CDR3 contains 16 residues. Germline CDR1 is SNHLY and CDR2 is FYNNEI. Trimming cost V 1 base and J 0 bases, with 10 bases left between them. CDR3 sequence (DNA): TGTGCCAGCAGTGAAGGTCAGGGAGGCTCTGGAAACACCATATATTTT. It is translated as CASSEGQGGSGNTIYF.

This chain links TRBV29-1 with TRBJ1-1; D is unresolved. Per the germline V gene, CDR1 is SQVTM and CDR2 is ANQGSEA. This CDR3 comprises 12 residues. The V end lost 3 bases, the J end lost 9 bases, and 14 bases lay between the germline ends. The CDR3 nucleotides read TGCAGCGTTGAGTTGAGGGAGAGGAAAGCTTTCTTT. Amino acid sequence: CSVELRERKAFF.

The chain has TRBV2 and TRBJ2-1; 8 bases line up with TRBD2. V was pared by 3 bases and J by 2 bases, with 3 bases of the junction left unmatched. Germline loops: CDR1 SNHLY, CDR2 FYNNEI. The CDR3 totals 15 residues. CDR3 nucleotides: TGTGCCAGCAGTGACACGGGAGGGACCTACAATGAGCAGTTCTTC. It codes for CASSDTGGTYNEQFF.

Comments on this clone: A read error may produce the germline difference seen at one junction end. The chain links TRBV5-1 to TRBJ1-1; weak D call: TRBD1 (6 bases). Germline V gene data show CDR1 as SGHRS and CDR2 as YFSETQ. The CDR3 covers 12 residues. CDR3 amino acids: CASSLSRGEAFF. CDR3 in DNA: TGTGCCAGCAGCTTGAGCAGGGGTGAAGCTTTCTTT.

This clone was seen more than once but under ten times. The chain uses TRBV5-5 and TRBJ1-6, with a possible D match to TRBD1 (5 bases). The germline V and J ends were trimmed by 0 bases and 5 bases, with 9 bases remaining between them. Germline loops: CDR1 SGHKS, CDR2 YYEKEE (reference sequence). The CDR3 sequence is 15 residues long. This CDR3 is CASSLAIGDNSPLHF. The CDR3 nucleotides read TGTGCCAGCAGCTTGGCGATAGGGGATAATTCACCCCTCCACTTT.

The chain employs TRBV3-1 (or the pseudogene TRBV3-2) and TRBJ1-4, with D uncertain. Germline CDR1 is LGHDT and CDR2 is YNNKEL (reference sequence). The V gene lost 4 bases and the J gene lost 15 bases, with 15 bases spanning the gap. This CDR3 is 12 amino acids long. Written as DNA, the CDR3 is TGTGCCAGCAGCCCCCCGGGCCGGACTTTGTTTTTT. Residues: CASSPPGRTLFF.

About this clone: Mismatch with germline at one junction end may stem from a read error. The chain uses TRBV6-5 and TRBJ1-4; D is ambiguous. Germline V CDR1 and CDR2: MNHEY, SVGAGI. The CDR3 runs to 15 residues. CDR3 coding DNA: TGTGCCAGCAGTCGTACACCCGCAACGAATGAAAAACTGTTTTTT. Translating it yields CASSRTPATNEKLFF.

The rearrangement links TRBV5-1 to TRBJ1-2, with 7 bases matching TRBD1. CDR3 length: 13 residues. Germline assignment: CDR1 SGHRS and CDR2 YFSETQ. Trimming removed 3 bases from V and 4 bases from J; junction bases left unmatched: 3. The CDR3 region has the DNA TGCGCCAGCAGCTCGGGACAGAGCTATGGCTACACCTTC. This codes for CASSSGQSYGYTF.

The gene calls are TRBV14 and TRBJ2-7; 10 bases match TRBD2. V dropped 1 base and J dropped 4; count of bases not matched to a gene: 10. The CDR3 extends over 17 amino acids. Germline CDR1 is SGHDN and CDR2 is FVKESK. The CDR3 region has the DNA TGTGCCAGCAGCCAAGGAGCTCCGGGACTAGCGACATACGAGCAGTACTTC. Encoded protein: CASSQGAPGLATYEQYF. Supplemented by reference TRBV14 and TRBJ2-7, the full variable domain reads EAGVTQFPSHSVIEKGQTVTLRCDPISGHDNLYWYRRVMGKEIKFLLHFVKESKQDESGMPNNRFLAERTGGTYSTLKVQPAELEDSGVYFCASSQGAPGLATYEQYFGPGTRLTVT.